This T cell receptor beta chain was documented in a study of blood T cell repertoires in COVID-19. Germline V lookup: CDR1 MDHEN, CDR2 SYDVKM. Trimming took 5 bases from V and 8 from J; bases not matched to a gene: 8. The CDR3 has 16 residues. Profiled with immunoSEQ multiplex PCR; TCRdb holds only in-frame clones, not every one. Here the sample spans some 57,000 clones, approximately 85% being singletons. This receptor was taken from a human donor in a cohort sampled during active COVID-19. This chain connects TRBV28 to TRBJ1-6; the match to TRBD1 covers 11 bases. Input material: peripheral blood. The CDR3 spells CASSIGQGAFHSPLHF. CDR3 sequence (DNA): TGTGCCAGCAGTATTGGACAGGGGGCTTTCCATTCACCCCTCCACTTT.